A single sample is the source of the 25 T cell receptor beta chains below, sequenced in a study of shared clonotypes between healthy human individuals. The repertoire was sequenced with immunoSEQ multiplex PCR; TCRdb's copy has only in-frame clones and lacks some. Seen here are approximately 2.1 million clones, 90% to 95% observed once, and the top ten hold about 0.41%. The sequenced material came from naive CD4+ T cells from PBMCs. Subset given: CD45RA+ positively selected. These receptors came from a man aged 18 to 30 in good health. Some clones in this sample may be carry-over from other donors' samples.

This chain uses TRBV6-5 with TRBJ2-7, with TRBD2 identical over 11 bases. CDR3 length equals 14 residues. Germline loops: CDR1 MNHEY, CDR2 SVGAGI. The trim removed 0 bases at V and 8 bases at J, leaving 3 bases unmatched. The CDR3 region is CASSYSRLAGQQYF. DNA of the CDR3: TGTGCCAGCAGTTACTCCCGACTAGCGGGACAGCAGTACTTC.

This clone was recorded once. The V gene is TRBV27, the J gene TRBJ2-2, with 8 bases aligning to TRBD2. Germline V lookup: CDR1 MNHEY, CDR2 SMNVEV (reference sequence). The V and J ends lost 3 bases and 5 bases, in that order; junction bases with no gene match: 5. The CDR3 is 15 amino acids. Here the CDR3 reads CASSFGGRYTGELFF. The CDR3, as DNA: TGTGCCAGCAGTTTCGGCGGGAGGTATACCGGGGAGCTGTTTTTT.

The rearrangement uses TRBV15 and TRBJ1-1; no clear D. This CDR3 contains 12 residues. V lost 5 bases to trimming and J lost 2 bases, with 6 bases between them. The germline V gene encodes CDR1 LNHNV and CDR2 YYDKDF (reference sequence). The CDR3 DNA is TGTGCCACCAGCTTACATAACACTGAAGCTTTCTTT. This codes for CATSLHNTEAFF.

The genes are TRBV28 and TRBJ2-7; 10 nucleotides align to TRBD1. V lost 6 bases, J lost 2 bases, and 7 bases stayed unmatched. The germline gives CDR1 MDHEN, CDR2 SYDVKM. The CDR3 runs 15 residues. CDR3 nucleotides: TGTGCCAGCAGAGTTACCGGGACAGGGGCCTACGAGCAGTACTTC. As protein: CASRVTGTGAYEQYF.

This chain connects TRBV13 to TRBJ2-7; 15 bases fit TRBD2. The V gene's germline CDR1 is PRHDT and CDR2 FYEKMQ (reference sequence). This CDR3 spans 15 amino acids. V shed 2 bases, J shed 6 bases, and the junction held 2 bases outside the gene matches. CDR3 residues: CASSLRGLAGGEQYF. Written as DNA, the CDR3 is TGTGCCAGCAGCTTAAGGGGACTAGCGGGAGGCGAGCAGTACTTC. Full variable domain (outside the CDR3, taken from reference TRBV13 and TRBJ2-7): AAGVIQSPRHLIKEKRETATLKCYPIPRHDTVYWYQQGPGQDPQFLISFYEKMQSDKGSIPDRFSAQQFSDYHSELNMSSLELGDSALYFCASSLRGLAGGEQYFGPGTRLTVT.

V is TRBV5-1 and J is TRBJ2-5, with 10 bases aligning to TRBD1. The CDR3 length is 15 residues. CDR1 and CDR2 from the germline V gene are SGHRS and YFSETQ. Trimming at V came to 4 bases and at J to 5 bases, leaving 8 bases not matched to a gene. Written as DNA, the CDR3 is TGCGCCAGCAGCGGCCTGACAGGGGGCGAGGAGACCCAGTACTTC. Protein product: CASSGLTGGEETQYF.

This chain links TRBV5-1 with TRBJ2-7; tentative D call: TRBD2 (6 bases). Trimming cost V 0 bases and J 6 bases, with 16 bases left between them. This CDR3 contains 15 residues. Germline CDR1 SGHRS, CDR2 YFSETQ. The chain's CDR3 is CASSLGFGGSSEQYF. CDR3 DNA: TGCGCCAGCAGCTTGGGATTCGGGGGAAGTAGCGAGCAGTACTTC.

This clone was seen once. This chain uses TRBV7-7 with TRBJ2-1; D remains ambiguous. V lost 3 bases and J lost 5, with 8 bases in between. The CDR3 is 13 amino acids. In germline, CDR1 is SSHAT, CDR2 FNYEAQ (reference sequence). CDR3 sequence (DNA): TGTGCCAGCAGCTTTTTCCAGAACAATGAGCAGTTCTTC. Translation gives CASSFFQNNEQFF.

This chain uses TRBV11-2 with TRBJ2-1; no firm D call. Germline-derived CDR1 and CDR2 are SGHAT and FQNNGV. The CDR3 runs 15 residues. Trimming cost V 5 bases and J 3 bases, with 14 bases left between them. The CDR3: CASSPRGGYYNEQFF. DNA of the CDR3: TGTGCCAGCAGCCCCAGAGGTGGATACTACAATGAGCAGTTCTTC.

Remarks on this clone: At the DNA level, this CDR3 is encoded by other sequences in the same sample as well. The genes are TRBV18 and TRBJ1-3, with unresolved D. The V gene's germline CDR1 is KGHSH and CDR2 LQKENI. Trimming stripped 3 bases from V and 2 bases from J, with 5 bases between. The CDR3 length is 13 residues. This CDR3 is CASSPFPGNTIYF. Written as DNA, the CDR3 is TGTGCCAGCTCACCTTTTCCTGGAAACACCATATATTTT.

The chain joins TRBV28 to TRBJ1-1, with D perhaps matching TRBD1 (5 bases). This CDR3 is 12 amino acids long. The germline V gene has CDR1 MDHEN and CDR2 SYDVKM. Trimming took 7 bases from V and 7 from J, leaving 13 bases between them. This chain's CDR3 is CASNTVTGEAFF. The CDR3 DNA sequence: TGTGCCAGCAACACTGTTACAGGTGAAGCTTTCTTT.

CDR3 nucleotide sequence: TGTGCCAGCAGCCCCGAAGGGGGCAGGAGTGAAGCTTTCTTT. Amino acids: CASSPEGGRSEAFF. V gene TRBV11-3 combines with J gene TRBJ1-1; TRBD1 matches at 7 bases. The V segment lost 5 bases and the J segment 7 bases; nucleotides outside the gene matches: 10. The CDR3 consists of 14 residues. CDR1 is SGHNT and CDR2 is YENEEA in the germline V gene.

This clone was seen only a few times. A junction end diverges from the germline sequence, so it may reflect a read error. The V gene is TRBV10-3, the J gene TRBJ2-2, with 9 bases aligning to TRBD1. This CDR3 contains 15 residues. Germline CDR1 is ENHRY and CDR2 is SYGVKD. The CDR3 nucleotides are TGTGCCATCACTGAGGGACAGGGAAATACCGGGGAGCTGTTTTTT. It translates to CAITEGQGNTGELFF.

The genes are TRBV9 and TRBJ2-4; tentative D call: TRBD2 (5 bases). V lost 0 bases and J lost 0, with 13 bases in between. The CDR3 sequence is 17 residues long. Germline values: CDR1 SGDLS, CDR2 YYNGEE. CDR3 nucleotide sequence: TGTGCCAGCAGCGTAGAGCGGACTCTTCTAGCCAAAAACATTCAGTACTTC. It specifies CASSVERTLLAKNIQYF.

CDR3 in DNA: TGCGCCAGCAGCCAAGGTCTTAGACAGGACAATCAGCCCCAGCATTTT. It yields the protein CASSQGLRQDNQPQHF. The chain joins TRBV4-1 to TRBJ1-5, with D possibly TRBD1 on 6 matching bases. V dropped 1 base and J dropped 3 bases, with 13 bases sitting between them. The CDR3 totals 16 residues. Germline values: CDR1 MGHRA, CDR2 YSYEKL.

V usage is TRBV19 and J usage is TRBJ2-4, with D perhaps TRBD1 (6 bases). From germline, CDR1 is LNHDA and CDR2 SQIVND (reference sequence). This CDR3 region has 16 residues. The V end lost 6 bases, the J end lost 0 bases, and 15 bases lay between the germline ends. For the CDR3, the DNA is TGTGCCAGTAGCCCGTCCTGGGGACAAGCCAAAAACATTCAGTACTTC. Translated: CASSPSWGQAKNIQYF.

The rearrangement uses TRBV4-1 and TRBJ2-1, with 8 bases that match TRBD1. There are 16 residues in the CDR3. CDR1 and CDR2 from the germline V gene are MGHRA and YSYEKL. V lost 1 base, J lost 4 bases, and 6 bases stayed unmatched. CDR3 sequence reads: CASSQVLTGAYNEQFF. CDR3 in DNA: TGCGCCAGCAGCCAAGTGCTGACAGGGGCGTACAATGAGCAGTTCTTC.

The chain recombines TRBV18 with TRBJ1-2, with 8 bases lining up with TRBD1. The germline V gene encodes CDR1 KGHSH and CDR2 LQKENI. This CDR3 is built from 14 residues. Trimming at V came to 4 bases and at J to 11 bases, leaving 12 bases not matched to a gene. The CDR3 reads CASSQTTGEAGYTF. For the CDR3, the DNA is TGTGCCAGCTCACAGACGACAGGGGAAGCGGGGTACACCTTC.

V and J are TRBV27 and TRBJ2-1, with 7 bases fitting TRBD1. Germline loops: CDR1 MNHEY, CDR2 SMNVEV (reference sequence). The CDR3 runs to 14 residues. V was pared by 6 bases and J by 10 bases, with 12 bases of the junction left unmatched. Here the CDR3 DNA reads TGTGCCAGCAGATCCCAAGGACAGGAGAACGAGCAGTTCTTC. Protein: CASRSQGQENEQFF.

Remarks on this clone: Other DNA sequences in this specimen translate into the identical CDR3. The CDR3: CASSPSSGRTGELFF. Here the CDR3 DNA reads TGTGCCAGCAGCCCCAGTAGCGGGAGGACCGGGGAGCTGTTTTTT. This sequence joins TRBV7-2 and TRBJ2-2; the match to TRBD2 covers 10 bases. CDR3 size: 15 residues. Germline values: CDR1 SGHTA, CDR2 FQGNSA. Trimming removed 5 bases from V and 5 bases from J; junction bases left unmatched: 5.

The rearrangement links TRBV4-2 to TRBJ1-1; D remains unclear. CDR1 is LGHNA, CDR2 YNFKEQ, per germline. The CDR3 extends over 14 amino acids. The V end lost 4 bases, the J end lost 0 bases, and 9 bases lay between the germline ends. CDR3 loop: CASSRYKMNTEAFF. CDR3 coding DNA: TGTGCCAGCAGCCGCTACAAGATGAACACTGAAGCTTTCTTT.

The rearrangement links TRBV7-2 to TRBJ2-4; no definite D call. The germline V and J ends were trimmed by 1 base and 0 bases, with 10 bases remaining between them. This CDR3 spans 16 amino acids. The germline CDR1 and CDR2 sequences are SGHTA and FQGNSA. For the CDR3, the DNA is TGTGCCAGCAGCTTAGGTTCGCCACTAGCCAAAAACATTCAGTACTTC. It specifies CASSLGSPLAKNIQYF. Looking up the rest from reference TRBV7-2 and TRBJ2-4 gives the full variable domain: GAGVSQSPSNKVTEKGKDVELRCDPISGHTALYWYRQSLGQGLEFLIYFQGNSAPDKSGLPSDRFSAERTGGSVSTLTIQRTQQEDSAVYLCASSLGSPLAKNIQYFGAGTRLSVL.

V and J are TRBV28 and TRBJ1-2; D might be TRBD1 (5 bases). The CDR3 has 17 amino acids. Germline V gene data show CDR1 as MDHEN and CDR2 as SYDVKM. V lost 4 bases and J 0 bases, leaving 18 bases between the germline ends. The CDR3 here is CASSSWAVGGANYGYTF. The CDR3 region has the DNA TGTGCCAGCAGTTCTTGGGCGGTTGGGGGAGCTAACTATGGCTACACCTTC.

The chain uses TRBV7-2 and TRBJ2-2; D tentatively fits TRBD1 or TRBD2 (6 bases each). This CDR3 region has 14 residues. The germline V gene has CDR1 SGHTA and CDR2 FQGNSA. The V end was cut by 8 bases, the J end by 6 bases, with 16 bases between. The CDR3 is CASGQQGGAGELFF. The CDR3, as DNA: TGTGCCAGCGGACAACAGGGAGGAGCCGGGGAGCTGTTTTTT.

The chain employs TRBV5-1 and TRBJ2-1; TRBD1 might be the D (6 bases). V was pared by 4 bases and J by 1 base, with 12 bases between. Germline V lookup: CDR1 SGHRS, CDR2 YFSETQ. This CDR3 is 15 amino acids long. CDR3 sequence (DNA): TGCGCCAGCAGCGGGGGCGGGCCGTCCTACAATGAGCAGTTCTTC. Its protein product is CASSGGGPSYNEQFF.